The T cell receptor beta chain under discussion was sequenced for a study of blood T cell repertoires in COVID-19. The CDR3 is 16 residues long. V shed 3 bases and J 8 bases; nucleotides not matched to a gene: 13. Germline CDR1 and CDR2: SNHLY and FYNNEI. Study members were between about 18 and 100 years old and lived in about two dozen US regions. TCRdb's table, derived via immunoSEQ multiplex PCR, lists solely in-frame clones and lacks some. The table includes fewer than 350,000 clones, approximately 91% detected once. This chain connects TRBV2 to TRBJ2-1; 7 nucleotides match TRBD1. The sequenced sample was PBMCs or T cells enriched from blood (not recorded which). This TCR came from a woman aged 40 to 50 with acute COVID-19. The CDR3 DNA is TGTGCCAGCAGTGAGATGGGACAGAGAAATGGCGATGAGCAGTTCTTC. It codes for CASSEMGQRNGDEQFF.